Sequencing of this TCR beta chain was carried out in a study of tumor-infiltrating lymphocytes in primary liver carcinoma. As for this clonotype: The antigen remains unidentified.

V shed 11 bases and J shed 0 bases, with 24 bases lying between them. The CDR3 consists of 17 residues. The germline CDR1 and CDR2 sequences are SGHAT and FQNNGV. Study conclusions and caveats: It was in tumors, not blood, that the top-250-clone fraction was significantly higher (p = 0.039).

Joint extraction of RNA and DNA used about 17-33 mg of bulk tissue that was unsorted. Surgical resection served as treatment for the primary liver carcinoma of these patients. TCR beta cDNA was reverse-transcribed from roughly 0.45 ug of total RNA. The reaction used a constant-region primer and ProtoScript II reverse transcriptase. Libraries covering TCR beta were generated through three nested multiplex PCR rounds (using a slightly modified ARM-PCR). Primers for the first two PCR rounds were TRBV1-TRBV30 forward primers and a C-beta reverse primer (10 cycles per round). One entry per CDR3 protein results from TCRdb running MiXCR on the multiplex PCR reads. The table records some 110,000 distinct CDR3 sequences, about four fifths of them present only once.

Sequencing was done on a sample of liver tumor tissue from sampling region 3. Subset given: tumor region T3, left-lateral pole. The V gene is TRBV11-2, the J gene TRBJ2-3, with D possibly matching TRBD2 (5 bases). The receptor was isolated from a man aged 35 to 55 with primary liver carcinoma and hepatitis B virus infection. The CDR3 coding sequence is TGTGCCTGCTCCATCCGGAGGCTAAAGGAGAGCACAGATACGCAGTATTTT. This gives the protein CACSIRRLKESTDTQYF.